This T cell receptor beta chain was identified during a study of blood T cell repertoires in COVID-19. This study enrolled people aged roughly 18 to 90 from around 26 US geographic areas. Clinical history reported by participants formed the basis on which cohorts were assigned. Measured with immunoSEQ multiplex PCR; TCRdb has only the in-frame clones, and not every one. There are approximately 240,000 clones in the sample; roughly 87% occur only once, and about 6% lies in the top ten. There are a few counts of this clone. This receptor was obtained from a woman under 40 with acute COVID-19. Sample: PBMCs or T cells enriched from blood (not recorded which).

CDR3 sequence reads: CASSESESYGYTF. The CDR3 DNA is TGTGCCAGCAGTGAATCAGAAAGCTATGGCTACACCTTC. The chain joins TRBV6-1 to TRBJ1-2; D is ambiguous. Deletions cut 2 bases from V and 4 bases from J, with 8 bases between. Germline V lookup: CDR1 MNHNS, CDR2 SASEGT. This CDR3 is built from 13 residues.